This T cell receptor beta chain derives from a study of CD8+CD57+ T cells in acquired aplastic anemia. Looking at the study overall: DNA from sorted CD4+ and CD8+ cells averaged roughly 3.2 ug.

Before being chosen for sequencing, patients had shown CD8+CD57+ cell expansion by flow cytometry. For CDR3 and TCR beta VDJ profiling, genomic DNA was the template used. MiXCR, applied by TCRdb to the reads, yields one record per CDR3 protein. The sample gives about 160,000 distinct CDR3 sequences, more than 45% of which show up once; 3.2% is in the top ten. The germline V and J ends were trimmed by 0 bases and 4 bases, with 13 bases remaining between them. CDR3 length equals 16 residues. Germline CDR1 and CDR2: LGHNA and YSLEER. The rearrangement joins TRBV4-3 to TRBJ1-5; D may be TRBD1 (6 bases). The sample consisted of sorted CD4+, CD8+, or CD8+CD57+ T cells (not recorded which) from PBMCs. The receptor comes from a human donor with aplastic anemia. In nucleotides, the CDR3 is TGCGCCAGCAGCCAAGATTATTTGGACAGTAATCAGCCCCAGCATTTT. It is translated as CASSQDYLDSNQPQHF.